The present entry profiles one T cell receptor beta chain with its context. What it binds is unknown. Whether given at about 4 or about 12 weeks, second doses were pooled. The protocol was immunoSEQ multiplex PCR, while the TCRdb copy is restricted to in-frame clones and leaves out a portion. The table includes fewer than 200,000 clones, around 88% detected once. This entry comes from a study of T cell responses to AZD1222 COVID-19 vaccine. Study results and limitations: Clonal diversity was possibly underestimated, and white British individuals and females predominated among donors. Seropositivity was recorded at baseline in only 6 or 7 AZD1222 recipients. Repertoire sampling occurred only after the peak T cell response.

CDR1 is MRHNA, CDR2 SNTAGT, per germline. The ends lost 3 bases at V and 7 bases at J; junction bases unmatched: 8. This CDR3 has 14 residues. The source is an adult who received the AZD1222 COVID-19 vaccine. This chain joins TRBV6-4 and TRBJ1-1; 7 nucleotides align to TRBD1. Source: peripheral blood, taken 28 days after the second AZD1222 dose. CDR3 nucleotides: TGTGCCAGCAGTGAAGGGGGACAGCCATATGAAGCTTTCTTT. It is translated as CASSEGGQPYEAFF.